This passage covers 29 T cell receptor beta chains from one sample sequenced in a study of monozygotic twins with inflammatory bowel disease. One entry per CDR3 protein, without DNA, is what TCRdb gives after re-calling the 5' RACE reads. This sample's table has around 200,000 distinct CDR3 sequences. Material: blood. All receptors derive from a human donor with ulcerative colitis or Crohn's disease, or a healthy co-twin of an affected twin (not recorded which).

The gene calls are TRBV7-6 and TRBJ2-3; TCRdb designates TRBD1, a call that cannot be tested without DNA. The CDR3 sequence is 16 residues long. Germline V lookup: CDR1 SGHVS, CDR2 FNYEAQ. CDR3 loop: CASSRARGESTDTQYF.

V is TRBV12-3 or TRBV12-4 and J is TRBJ2-7; TCRdb returns TRBD2, unconfirmable since there is no DNA. The CDR3 is made up of 15 amino acids. The CDR3 loop is CASSFVRTELYEQYF.

The rearrangement uses TRBV7-8 and TRBJ1-1. This CDR3 is 12 amino acids long. CDR1 and CDR2 (germline): SGHVS, FQNEAQ. CDR3 protein: CATSLVGTEAFF.

The chain links TRBV7-9 to TRBJ1-6; TCRdb's D gene call, TRBD1, goes unchecked for lack of DNA. The CDR3 sequence is 14 residues long. CDR1 and CDR2 from the germline V gene are SEHNR and FQNEAQ (reference sequence). The CDR3 here is CASSPGQGSGPLHF.

The rearrangement joins TRBV19 to TRBJ2-7; there is no DNA to check the TCRdb D call of TRBD2. Germline V lookup: CDR1 LNHDA, CDR2 SQIVND (reference sequence). The CDR3 spans 15 residues. CDR3 sequence: CASSPGKASTYEQYF.

This sequence joins TRBV20-1 and TRBJ2-3; TCRdb selects TRBD1, and the lack of DNA leaves this call unchecked. This CDR3 spans 13 amino acids. Looked up from germline, CDR1 is DFQATT and CDR2 is SNEGSKA (reference sequence). The CDR3 is CSARTSGGDTQYF.

The rearrangement uses TRBV20-1 and TRBJ1-2; the D gene TCRdb calls, TRBD1, cannot be checked with no DNA. Germline loops: CDR1 DFQATT, CDR2 SNEGSKA (reference sequence). CDR3 length: 14 residues. CDR3 in amino acids: CSASEDRANYGYTF.

V is TRBV11-2 and J is TRBJ1-6. CDR1 and CDR2 (germline): SGHAT, FQNNGV. This CDR3 is 16 amino acids long. The CDR3 sequence: CASSPRSISYNSPLHF. The full variable domain, in which reference TRBV11-2 and TRBJ1-6 provide the parts outside the CDR3, is EAGVAQSPRYKIIEKRQSVAFWCNPISGHATLYWYQQILGQGPKLLIQFQNNGVVDDSQLPKDRFSAERLKGVDSTLKIQPAKLEDSAVYLCASSPRSISYNSPLHFGNGTRLTVT.

This chain links TRBV11-2 with TRBJ2-7. The CDR3 contains 12 residues. The germline V gene has CDR1 SGHAT and CDR2 FQNNGV. The CDR3 here is CASSLDSSEQYF.

This CDR3 reads CASLRQDRALSPLHF. The J gene is TRBJ1-6, the V gene TRBV2; there is no DNA to check the TCRdb D call of TRBD1. The CDR3 covers 15 residues. Germline-derived CDR1 and CDR2 are SNHLY and FYNNEI.

The chain's CDR3 is CSASRGEGWDTQYF. The J gene is TRBJ2-3, the V gene TRBV20-1; the D call from TCRdb, TRBD1, cannot be confirmed without DNA. Germline V CDR1 and CDR2: DFQATT, SNEGSKA (reference sequence). This CDR3 region has 14 residues.

The CDR3 spells CASSQVRYSPLHF. V and J are TRBV14 and TRBJ1-6. The V gene's germline CDR1 is SGHDN and CDR2 FVKESK. The CDR3 consists of 13 residues.

The V and J genes are TRBV4-1 and TRBJ2-1; TCRdb indicates TRBD2, and absent DNA this call remains unverified. From germline, CDR1 is MGHRA and CDR2 YSYEKL. The CDR3 loop spans 15 amino acids. CDR3 sequence reads: CASSHTGTRNNEQFF.

The J gene is TRBJ2-2, the V gene TRBV5-6; TCRdb calls TRBD1, which cannot be checked without DNA. CDR3 length: 16 residues. Germline V gene data show CDR1 as SGHDT and CDR2 as YYEEEE. This chain's CDR3 is CASSSQGSKNTGELFF.

This rearrangement joins TRBV29-1 to TRBJ1-2; TCRdb's D gene call, TRBD1, goes unchecked for lack of DNA. This CDR3 is 11 amino acids long. Germline V CDR1 and CDR2: SQVTM, ANQGSEA. The chain's CDR3 is CSVGDRRGYTF.

J is TRBJ2-7 and V is TRBV2; TCRdb selects TRBD1, and the lack of DNA leaves this call unchecked. The CDR3 is made up of 14 amino acids. Germline CDR1 SNHLY, CDR2 FYNNEI. The CDR3 spells CASSGGARFYEQYF.

The chain links TRBV5-1 to TRBJ1-2; TCRdb picks TRBD1, but there is no DNA to check that call. The CDR3 length is 12 residues. Germline V gene sequence: CDR1 SGHRS, CDR2 YFSETQ. CDR3 sequence: CASSNQGYGYTF.

The J gene is TRBJ2-3, the V gene TRBV24-1. The CDR3 spans 14 residues. From germline, CDR1 is KGHDR and CDR2 SFDVKD. The CDR3 loop is CATSDFSEADTQYF.

The CDR3 spells CASSPGFIGMQPQHF. The chain combines TRBV12-3 or TRBV12-4 with TRBJ1-5. This CDR3 spans 15 amino acids.

The CDR3 spells CASSPTGMATGELFF. This sequence joins TRBV7-6 and TRBJ2-2; checking the TCRdb D call of TRBD2 is not possible without DNA. Germline values: CDR1 SGHVS, CDR2 FNYEAQ. The CDR3 sequence is 15 residues long.

The chain carries TRBV20-1 and TRBJ2-1. The germline gives CDR1 DFQATT, CDR2 SNEGSKA (reference sequence). This CDR3 region has 15 residues. CDR3 loop: CSARGYPGLLNEQFF.

The V gene is TRBV20-1, the J gene TRBJ2-1; the TRBD1 assignment by TCRdb is unverifiable without DNA. The germline V gene encodes CDR1 DFQATT and CDR2 SNEGSKA (reference sequence). This CDR3 contains 14 residues. CDR3 amino acids: CSAVQGGGYNEQFF.

The rearrangement uses TRBV20-1 and TRBJ2-7; the TCRdb call, TRBD1, lacks DNA for checking. Germline V gives CDR1 DFQATT, CDR2 SNEGSKA (reference sequence). This CDR3 has 17 amino acids. The CDR3: CSARTPTLGQGSYEQYF.

The J gene is TRBJ1-5, the V gene TRBV4-1; TCRdb's D call, TRBD1, is unchecked because there is no DNA. The CDR3 extends over 16 amino acids. Germline CDR1 is MGHRA and CDR2 is YSYEKL. Here the CDR3 reads CASSPDRDYSNQPQHF.

The rearrangement joins TRBV9 to TRBJ1-2; TCRdb outputs TRBD1, but without DNA this stays unchecked. Germline CDR1 is SGDLS and CDR2 is YYNGEE. The CDR3 is made up of 14 amino acids. CDR3: CASSLYGTGDGYTF.

This sequence joins TRBV5-1 and TRBJ1-2; TCRdb calls TRBD1, which cannot be checked without DNA. The CDR3 extends over 14 amino acids. Germline V gives CDR1 SGHRS, CDR2 YFSETQ. This CDR3 is CASSYTGDNYGYTF.

The CDR3 here is CASSLQGPTDTQYF. The chain employs TRBV5-6 and TRBJ2-3; TCRdb outputs TRBD2, but without DNA this stays unchecked. Germline V gene data show CDR1 as SGHDT and CDR2 as YYEEEE. The CDR3 runs 14 residues.

The chain links TRBV4-2 to TRBJ1-6; TCRdb's D call of TRBD1 is untestable without DNA. Germline V gives CDR1 LGHNA, CDR2 YNFKEQ. This CDR3 has 20 residues. CDR3 protein: CASSPRYRDREQASVAPLHF.

The J gene is TRBJ1-1, the V gene TRBV20-1. The CDR3 is 13 amino acids. Germline-derived CDR1 and CDR2 are DFQATT and SNEGSKA (reference sequence). The CDR3 loop is CSAEVTSNTEAFF.